What follows are 2 T cell receptor beta chains derived from one specimen sequenced in a study of cytomegalovirus exposure and HLA in healthy donors (dated by TCRdb to about 2017). Library preparation employed the immunoSEQ multiplex PCR assay. For the multiplex PCR, a mixture combining 60 forward primers for TCR Vbeta segments and 13 reverse primers for TCR Jbeta segments was used. As stored in TCRdb, this immuneACCESS dataset retains in-frame rearrangements with V and J assigned. A fraction of the clones does not appear; measured against another copy, unresolved V genes explain less than half of the discrepancy, and the remainder lacks a known reason. In all, the sample holds around 140,000 clones, and approximately 80% of those were seen once. 2.4% of the sample lies in the top ten. The specimen sequenced was PBMCs. The receptors come from a man aged 50 to 60 in good health and CMV-seronegative.

This clone was found a few times. This chain uses TRBV27 with TRBJ2-7, with TRBD2 as a possible D gene (6 bases). CDR3 length: 15 residues. Germline V gene lookup returns CDR1 MNHEY and CDR2 SMNVEV (reference sequence). Trimming stripped 2 bases from V and 5 bases from J, with 16 bases between. The CDR3 nucleotides are TGTGCCAGCAGTTTAGGGGACCATCCTAGCGACGAGCAGTACTTC. This codes for CASSLGDHPSDEQYF.

J is TRBJ2-3 and V is TRBV6-1; D is ambiguous. V lost 7 bases to trimming and J lost 1 base, with 15 bases between them. The V gene's germline CDR1 is MNHNS and CDR2 SASEGT. The CDR3 loop spans 15 amino acids. CDR3 in amino acids: CASTRRRSGTDTQYF. In DNA form, the CDR3 reads TGTGCCAGCACCCGAAGGCGGAGCGGCACAGATACGCAGTATTTT.